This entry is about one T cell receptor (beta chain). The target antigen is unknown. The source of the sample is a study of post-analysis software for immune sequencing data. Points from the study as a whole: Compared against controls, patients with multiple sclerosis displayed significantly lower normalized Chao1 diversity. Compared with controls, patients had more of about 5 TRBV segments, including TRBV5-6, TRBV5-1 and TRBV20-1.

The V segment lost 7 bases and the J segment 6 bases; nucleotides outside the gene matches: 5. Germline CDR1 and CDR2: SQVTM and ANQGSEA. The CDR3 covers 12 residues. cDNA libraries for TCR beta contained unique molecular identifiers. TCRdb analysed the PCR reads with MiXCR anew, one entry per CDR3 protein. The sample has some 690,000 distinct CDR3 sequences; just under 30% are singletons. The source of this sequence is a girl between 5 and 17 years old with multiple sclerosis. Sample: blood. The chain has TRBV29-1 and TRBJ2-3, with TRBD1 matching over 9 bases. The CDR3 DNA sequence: TGCAGCGGCGGACAGGGGTTGGATACGCAGTATTTT. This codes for CSGGQGLDTQYF.